This T cell receptor beta chain was sequenced for a study of cytomegalovirus exposure and HLA in healthy donors. Whole-study results and caveats: One variant, a missense change in DCLRE1C, was linked in a later analysis to TCR beta V- and J-gene trimming. Cytomegalovirus-associated status was assigned to fewer than 200 TCR beta chains.

The CDR3 is 14 amino acids. Trimming stripped 0 bases from V and 2 bases from J, with 9 bases between. Germline V gives CDR1 SGHRS, CDR2 YFSETQ. Comment on this clone: Its antigen is unidentified.

PCR used 60 Vbeta primers and 13 Jbeta primers. Method: immunoSEQ multiplex PCR; TCRdb's copy keeps in-frame clones and lacks some. In the table there are around 64,000 clones, approximately 90% of which are singletons. The rearrangement uses TRBV5-1 and TRBJ2-7, with TRBD1 as a possible D gene (5 bases). The sequence was collected from a woman aged 25-40 years in good health and CMV-seropositive. Sequencing used PBMCs. The CDR3 DNA reads as TGCGCCAGCAGCTTGGGCAGGGTCCCCTACGAGCAGTACTTC. As protein: CASSLGRVPYEQYF.